Shown below are 16 T cell receptor beta chains from a single sample sequenced in a study of T cells in Graves' hyperthyroidism and ophthalmopathy. It was RNA transcripts that yielded the amplified TCR beta CDR3 regions. RT-PCR in the first round (using the HTBI primer set) targeted the TCR CDR3. TCRdb analysed the multiplex PCR reads with MiXCR anew, one entry per CDR3 protein. The sample records over 700,000 distinct CDR3 sequences, 38% being singletons. The sample was blood. The receptor source for this set is a man aged 18 to 29 with Graves' hyperthyroidism.

Concerning this clonotype itself: Lacking the conserved final phenylalanine or tryptophan, this CDR3 likely reflects a read error. It is unclear where the CDR3 begins or ends on the DNA, so no DNA is shown, and the CDR3 is as TCRdb lists it. The chain employs TRBV7-9 and TRBJ1-4. CDR1 and CDR2 (germline): SEHNR, FQNEAQ (reference sequence). The CDR3 sequence runs 8 residues, both termini included. The CDR3 sequence: CASSRTDL.

Comment on this clonotype: This sequence may be a read error, since a much larger clone differs from it by one base. CDR3 nucleotide sequence: TGCAGTGATCTCCTCGGGGGAGAAAAACTGTTTTTT. This codes for CSDLLGGEKLFF. The rearrangement joins TRBV20-1 to TRBJ1-4, with a possible D match to TRBD1 (5 bases). Germline CDR1 and CDR2: DFQATT and SNEGSKA (reference sequence). The V end lost 7 bases, the J end lost 8 bases, and 14 bases lay between the germline ends. There are 12 residues in the CDR3.

This chain uses TRBV19 with TRBJ1-1; 8 positions agree with TRBD1. Trimming at V came to 8 bases and at J to 1 base, leaving 9 bases not matched to a gene. This CDR3 has 15 residues. The germline V gene encodes CDR1 LNHDA and CDR2 SQIVND (reference sequence). CDR3 bases: TGTGCCAGTTGGGGGACAGGCAAAAAGAACACTGAAGCTTTCTTT. Its translation: CASWGTGKKNTEAFF.

V is TRBV29-1 and J is TRBJ1-2; D unresolved. Germline CDR1 and CDR2: SQVTM and ANQGSEA. Deletions cut 1 base from V and 4 bases from J, with 7 bases between. This CDR3 is built from 12 residues. CDR3: CSVEAPTYGYTF. The CDR3 coding sequence is TGCAGCGTTGAAGCCCCAACCTATGGCTACACCTTC.

A few counts support this clonotype. This rearrangement joins TRBV5-1 to TRBJ2-7, with TRBD1 identical over 8 bases. Trimming took 2 bases from V and 5 from J; bases not matched to a gene: 3. Germline V gives CDR1 SGHRS, CDR2 YFSETQ. The CDR3 runs to 13 residues. For the CDR3, the DNA is TGCGCCAGCAGCTTTAACAGGGGGAACGAGCAGTACTTC. Translating it yields CASSFNRGNEQYF.

This chain links TRBV4-1 with TRBJ2-7; unclear D gene. V was trimmed by 1 base and J by 3 bases, leaving 7 bases between them. The CDR3 extends over 13 amino acids. Germline CDR1 and CDR2: MGHRA and YSYEKL. Written as DNA, the CDR3 is TGCGCCAGCAGCCAAGGACGGTTCTACGAGCAGTACTTC. Its translation is CASSQGRFYEQYF.

This clonotype was detected ten times or more. The chain is built from TRBV11-2 and TRBJ1-1; the D is unclear. With 0 bases removed from V and 5 bases from J, the gap between germline ends came to 7 bases. The CDR3 consists of 13 residues. Germline CDR1 SGHAT, CDR2 FQNNGV. The CDR3 protein is CASSLDGRTEAFF. CDR3 sequence (DNA): TGTGCCAGCAGCTTAGACGGCCGGACTGAAGCTTTCTTT.

This clonotype showed up just a few times. This chain connects TRBV13 to TRBJ1-4; D not resolved. The CDR3 sequence is 14 residues long. Between the trimmed V and J ends, which lost 0 bases and 7 bases, there was a span of 9 bases. Looked up from germline, CDR1 is PRHDT and CDR2 is FYEKMQ (reference sequence). CDR3 coding DNA: TGTGCCAGCAGCTTAGGGCCTCTAGGTGAAAAACTGTTTTTT. This translates into CASSLGPLGEKLFF.

In the case of this clonotype: A much larger clone is a single base away; this may be a read error. The genes are TRBV6-5 and TRBJ1-5; D unclear. This CDR3 is 15 amino acids long. The V end lost 2 bases, the J end lost 1 base, and 9 bases lay between the germline ends. Germline loops: CDR1 MNHEY, CDR2 SVGAGI. In nucleotides, the CDR3 is TGTGCCAGCAGTTACGGGAAGGGAAGCAATCAGCCCCAGCATTTT. Its translation is CASSYGKGSNQPQHF.

The gene calls are TRBV7-8 and TRBJ2-7; 8 bases are a match to TRBD1. The CDR3 is made up of 14 amino acids. Germline loops: CDR1 SGHVS, CDR2 FQNEAQ. J gave up 2 bases and V 5 bases, and 5 bases lay outside the gene matches. The CDR3 protein is CASSKTGATYEQYF. DNA of the CDR3: TGTGCCAGCAGCAAGACAGGGGCAACCTACGAGCAGTACTTC.

In the case of this clonotype: Given a far larger clone just one base away, this is likely a sequencing read error. The genes are TRBV2 and TRBJ1-5; 7 nucleotides agree with TRBD1. The CDR3 contains 13 residues. Germline V gives CDR1 SNHLY, CDR2 FYNNEI. The CDR3 spells CVSSPGGRQPQHF. The DNA for the CDR3 is TGTGTCAGCTCACCAGGGGGTCGTCAGCCCCAGCATTTT. The variable domain in full, with the rest retrieved from reference TRBV2 and TRBJ1-5, is EPEVTQTPSHQVTQMGQEVILRCVPISNHLYFYWYRQILGQKVEFLVSFYNNEISEKSEIFDDQFSVERPDGSNFTLKIRSTKLEDSAMYFCVSSPGGRQPQHFGDGTRLSIL.

A word on this clonotype: This may stem from a read error, because a much larger clone lies one nucleotide away. This chain joins TRBV7-9 and TRBJ2-5; 7 bases map to TRBD1. This CDR3 is built from 14 residues. Germline assignment: CDR1 SEHNR and CDR2 FQNEAQ (reference sequence). The junction had 2 bases not matched to a gene; V was cut back by 4 bases and J by 0 bases. The CDR3 DNA follows: TGTGCCAGCAGCTCCGGGACAGACCAAGAGACCCAGTACTTC. It encodes CASSSGTDQETQYF.

A few counts support this clonotype. CDR3: CASIFGRMGTEAFF. The DNA of the CDR3 is TGTGCCAGCATCTTTGGACGGATGGGAACTGAAGCTTTCTTT. The chain employs TRBV5-6 and TRBJ1-1; the D is unclear. The V gene lost 6 bases and the J gene lost 5 bases, with 17 bases spanning the gap. The length of the CDR3 is 14 residues. From germline, CDR1 is SGHDT and CDR2 YYEEEE.

The gene calls are TRBV5-1 and TRBJ1-6, with a tentative D call TRBD1 (6 bases). The germline V gene has CDR1 SGHRS and CDR2 YFSETQ. The germline V and J ends were trimmed by 4 bases and 5 bases, with 13 bases remaining between them. The CDR3 runs 15 residues. The CDR3 protein is CASSQAWTDNSPLHF. The CDR3 nucleotides are TGCGCCAGCAGCCAAGCTTGGACAGATAATTCACCCCTCCACTTT. Together with reference TRBV5-1 and TRBJ1-6, the CDR3 gives the full variable domain: KAGVTQTPRYLIKTRGQQVTLSCSPISGHRSVSWYQQTPGQGLQFLFEYFSETQRNKGNFPGRFSGRQFSNSRSEMNVSTLELGDSALYLCASSQAWTDNSPLHFGNGTRLTVT.

Details on this clonotype: A single base separates this from a much larger clone, so it may be a read error. The rearrangement uses TRBV7-2 and TRBJ2-5, with 8 bases fitting TRBD2. This CDR3 has 16 amino acids. CDR1 and CDR2 from the germline V gene are SGHTA and FQGNSA. The V and J ends lost 5 bases and 5 bases, in that order; junction bases with no gene match: 13. The CDR3 protein is CASSLGRSGREETQYF. In nucleotides, the CDR3 is TGTGCCAGCAGCCTTGGCAGAAGCGGGAGAGAGGAGACCCAGTACTTC.

This chain connects TRBV15 to TRBJ1-2, with D unclear. Germline lookup yields CDR1 LNHNV and CDR2 YYDKDF (reference sequence). The CDR3 covers 13 residues. Trimming removed 3 bases from V and 3 bases from J, with 8 bases in between. The CDR3 loop is CATSRNPHYGYTF. DNA for the CDR3: TGTGCCACCAGCAGGAATCCCCACTATGGCTACACCTTC.